These 2 T cell receptor beta chains originate from one sample sequenced in a study of T cells in Graves' hyperthyroidism and ophthalmopathy. From RNA transcripts, TCR beta CDR3 regions were amplified. Researchers ran a first-round RT-PCR on the TCR CDR3 using the HTBI primer set. TCRdb recomputed calls from the multiplex PCR reads with MiXCR, one row per CDR3 protein. In the table there are approximately 590,000 distinct CDR3 sequences, around 16% of which are singletons. Sequencing was carried out using blood. The receptors derive from a woman aged 25-40 years with Graves' hyperthyroidism.

A remark on this clonotype: This may be a read error: a much more frequent sequence differs by one nucleotide. The chain employs TRBV7-9 and TRBJ1-1, with 8 bases fitting TRBD1. Germline CDR1 SEHNR, CDR2 FQNEAQ (reference sequence). The CDR3 contains 16 residues. The V gene end was trimmed by 3 bases and the J gene end by 1 base; junction bases not matched to a gene: 7. The CDR3 DNA reads as TGTGCCAGCAGCTTGGGGGACAGGCTCACGAACACTGAAGCTTTCTTT. Translated: CASSLGDRLTNTEAFF.

In its sample, this clonotype was seen many times. The chain joins TRBV12-3 or TRBV12-4 to TRBJ2-1; D tentatively fits TRBD1 or TRBD2 (5 bases each). The CDR3 runs to 15 residues. The V end was cut by 3 bases, the J end by 8 bases, with 17 bases between. The CDR3 spells CASSLGRALWDEQFF. CDR3 DNA: TGTGCCAGCAGTTTGGGACGGGCCCTGTGGGATGAGCAGTTCTTC.